This T cell receptor beta chain was sequenced during a study of memory CD4+ T cells and cytomegalovirus serostatus. Looking at the study overall: Of the healthy Belgian adults, 9 were CMV seropositive and 24 seronegative.

This CDR3 is 13 amino acids long. CDR1 is MNHNS, CDR2 SASEGT, per germline. With 8 bases removed from V and 4 bases from J, the gap between germline ends came to 9 bases. Only in-frame clones appear in the TCRdb table, and some are missing; sequencing was by immunoSEQ multiplex PCR. Here the sample spans 50,000 to 60,000 clones, 82% being singletons. Single viable CD3+CD4+CD8-CD45RO+ cells were sorted as the memory CD4+ T cells. The study, taken as a whole, reports: Suggested: most of the CMV-linked TCR signature lies in CD4+ memory cells. CMV serostatus prediction reached median AUC approximately 0.95, or 0.91 with US-trained model.

Note on this clone: The antigen remains undetermined.

Sequencing was done on a sample of memory CD4+ T cells from blood. This clonotype was obtained from an adult in good health and CMV-seronegative. V and J are TRBV6-1 and TRBJ1-6; a weak D match, TRBD1 (6 bases). The CDR3 spells CASRDIYNSPLHF. Here the CDR3 DNA reads TGTGCCAGCCGGGACATTTATAATTCACCCCTCCACTTT.